The text below deals with one T cell receptor beta chain. Its antigen is still unknown. TRB was amplified by touch-down multiplex PCR, primer pools A and B combined. TCRdb re-called the multiplex PCR reads and gives one entry per CDR3 protein, without DNA. The listing records around 15,000 distinct CDR3 sequences. The data originate from a study of T cell clusters in autoimmune cytopenias. Study-level findings and limits: No cluster-lack signature appeared between secondary cytopenia and chronic lymphocytic leukemia patients, apparently due to lymphoma masking.

The CDR3 loop spans 13 amino acids. The germline V gene encodes CDR1 MNHEY and CDR2 SVGAGI. About 37,500 genome equivalents of blood DNA were amplified for TRB. This sequence joins TRBV6-5 and TRBJ1-6; TCRdb designates TRBD1, a call that cannot be tested without DNA. This TCR was recovered from a human donor with an autoimmune cytopenia or autoimmune hepatitis (not recorded which). The sample consisted of peripheral blood. The CDR3 loop reads CASSFGGGTPLHF.